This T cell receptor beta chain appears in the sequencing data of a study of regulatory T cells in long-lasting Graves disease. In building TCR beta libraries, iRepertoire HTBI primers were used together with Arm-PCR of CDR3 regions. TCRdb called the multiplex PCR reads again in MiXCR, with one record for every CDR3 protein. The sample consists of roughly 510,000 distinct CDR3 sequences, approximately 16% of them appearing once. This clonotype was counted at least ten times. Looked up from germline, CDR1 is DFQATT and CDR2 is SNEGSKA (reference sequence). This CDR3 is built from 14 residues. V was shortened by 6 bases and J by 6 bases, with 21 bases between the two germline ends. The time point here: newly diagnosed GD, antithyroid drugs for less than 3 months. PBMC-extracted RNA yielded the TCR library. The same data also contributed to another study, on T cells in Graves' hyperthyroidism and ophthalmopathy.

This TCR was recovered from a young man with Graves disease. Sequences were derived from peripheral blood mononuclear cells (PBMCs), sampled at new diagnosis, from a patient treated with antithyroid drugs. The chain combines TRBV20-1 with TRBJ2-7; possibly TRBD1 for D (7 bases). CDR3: CSATGGTAMGEQYF. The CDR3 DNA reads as TGCAGTGCGACGGGCGGGACAGCTATGGGCGAGCAGTACTTC.